These T cell receptor beta chains were read from a single sample in a study of beta chain features in type 1 diabetes. The repertoire was sequenced with immunoSEQ multiplex PCR; TCRdb's copy has only in-frame clones and lacks some. The table has approximately 300,000 clones, around 10% seen once. The sample comprised naive CD4+ T cells from blood. The receptors here all came from a woman in her twenties or thirties in good health. CDR3s include the opening cysteine and the closing phenylalanine or tryptophan. A D gene is named only where the DNA matches it firmly. Size is stated for part of the rows, as once, few or many counts, or as a class when the clone is expanded.

J,V,D,size,CDR3,DNA
TRBJ2-6,TRBV5-4,-,-,CASSTHGTLRTGANVLTF,TGTGCCAGCAGCACGCACGGGACACTCAGGACTGGGGCCAACGTCCTGACTTTC
TRBJ2-2,TRBV27,TRBD2,-,CASSLEVGGRNTGELFF,TGTGCCAGCAGTTTAGAGGTGGGCGGGAGGAACACCGGGGAGCTGTTTTTT
TRBJ2-7,TRBV11-2,TRBD2,few,CASSARTSPALEQYF,TGTGCCAGCAGCGCAAGGACTAGCCCGGCCTTGGAGCAGTACTTC
TRBJ1-5,TRBV7-2,-,-,CASSFSTLSNQPQHF,TGTGCCAGCAGCTTCAGTACACTAAGCAATCAGCCCCAGCATTTT
TRBJ2-7,TRBV4-3,-,few,CASSQDGRVQYF,TGCGCCAGCAGCCAAGATGGGCGGGTACAGTACTTC
TRBJ2-1,TRBV27,-,few,CASRRQAVDNEQFF,TGTGCCAGCAGAAGACAGGCGGTAGACAATGAGCAGTTCTTC
TRBJ2-3,TRBV5-6,-,-,CASSFPGQSTDTQYF,TGTGCCAGCAGCTTCCCGGGACAAAGCACAGATACGCAGTATTTT
TRBJ2-3,TRBV7-2,-,few,CASSLVGTSTDTQYF,TGTGCCAGCAGCTTAGTGGGGACTAGCACAGATACGCAGTATTTT
TRBJ2-1,TRBV7-9,TRBD2,few,CASTGTSGSWGNEQFF,TGTGCCAGCACCGGGACTAGCGGGAGCTGGGGAAATGAGCAGTTCTTC
TRBJ2-1,TRBV11-1,TRBD2,-,CASSLAGTSGRRGYEQFF,TGTGCCAGCAGCTTAGCAGGGACTAGCGGGAGGAGGGGGTATGAGCAGTTCTTC
TRBJ1-4,TRBV7-2,TRBD1,-,CASSGRTGTNEKLFF,TGTGCCAGCAGCGGACGGACAGGGACTAATGAAAAACTGTTTTTT
TRBJ2-3,TRBV25-1,TRBD2,few,CASSLAASTDTQYF,TGTGCCAGCAGTCTAGCGGCCAGCACAGATACGCAGTATTTT
TRBJ2-7,TRBV5-1,TRBD1,-,CASSPRDRDYEQYF,TGCGCCAGCAGCCCCCGGGACAGGGACTACGAGCAGTACTTC
TRBJ1-1,TRBV7-9,-,-,CASTLILNTEAFF,TGTGCCAGCACCCTTATCTTGAACACTGAAGCTTTCTTT
TRBJ2-3,TRBV19,-,few,CASSIERDGTDTQYF,TGTGCCAGTAGTATAGAGCGGGACGGCACAGATACGCAGTATTTT
TRBJ2-2,TRBV30,TRBD1,few,CACRGQDTGELFF,TGTGCCTGCAGGGGGCAGGACACCGGGGAGCTGTTTTTT
TRBJ2-1,TRBV4-2,TRBD2,few,CASSQVYSGGRNEQFF,TGTGCCAGCAGCCAAGTTTACTCGGGAGGAAGGAATGAGCAGTTCTTC
TRBJ2-2,TRBV7-9,-,-,CASRSSERITGELFF,TGTGCCAGCAGATCTAGCGAGAGAATCACCGGGGAGCTGTTTTTT
TRBJ2-7,TRBV5-1,TRBD1,-,CASTRDRAVEQYF,TGCGCCAGCACACGGGACAGGGCGGTCGAGCAGTACTTC
TRBJ1-2,TRBV2,-,-,CASKSQGTGHGYTF,TGTGCCAGCAAGAGTCAGGGCACAGGGCATGGCTACACCTTC
TRBJ2-2,TRBV5-4,TRBD2,few,CASSLWTSGIAGELFF,TGTGCCAGCAGCTTGTGGACTAGCGGGATTGCCGGGGAGCTGTTTTTT
TRBJ2-3,TRBV6-5,-,-,CASSPGISTDTQYF,TGTGCCAGCAGCCCAGGAATCAGCACAGATACGCAGTATTTT
TRBJ2-3,TRBV7-2,TRBD2,few,CASRIDGLAGAAQYF,TGTGCCAGCAGGATAGACGGGCTAGCGGGAGCGGCGCAGTATTTT
TRBJ2-1,TRBV9,-,few,CASSELASSSYNEQFF,TGTGCCAGCAGCGAACTAGCATCGAGCTCCTACAATGAGCAGTTCTTC
TRBJ2-5,TRBV14,TRBD2,-,CASSQGLDSGRRKTQYF,TGTGCCAGCAGCCAAGGACTCGATAGCGGGAGAAGGAAGACCCAGTACTTC
TRBJ2-3,TRBV6-1,TRBD1,-,CASRGTGRTDTQYF,TGTGCCAGCAGAGGGACAGGGCGTACAGATACGCAGTATTTT
TRBJ1-1,TRBV11-2,-,-,CASSRAGTGGTEAFF,TGTGCCAGCAGTCGGGCCGGGACTGGGGGAACTGAAGCTTTCTTT
TRBJ1-4,TRBV15,TRBD1,-,CATSRDRRGATNEKLFF,TGTGCCACCAGCAGAGATCGCAGGGGGGCAACTAATGAAAAACTGTTTTTT
TRBJ2-3,TRBV6-5,TRBD2,-,CASRGLAGRTDTQYF,TGTGCCAGCAGAGGACTAGCGGGACGCACAGATACGCAGTATTTT
TRBJ2-1,TRBV18,TRBD2,-,CASSPPGLADNEQFF,TGTGCCAGCTCACCCCCTGGACTAGCGGACAATGAGCAGTTCTTC
TRBJ1-4,TRBV9,-,-,CASSSGIFNEKLFF,TGTGCCAGCAGCAGCGGGATCTTTAATGAAAAACTGTTTTTT
TRBJ2-1,TRBV19,TRBD2,few,CASGASGVYNEQFF,TGTGCCAGTGGGGCTAGCGGGGTCTACAATGAGCAGTTCTTC
TRBJ2-3,TRBV7-2,TRBD1,-,CASRPGQGTDTQYF,TGTGCCAGCAGGCCGGGACAGGGCACAGATACGCAGTATTTT
TRBJ1-1,TRBV30,-,-,CAWSVDRNTEAFF,TGTGCCTGGAGTGTGGACAGGAACACTGAAGCTTTCTTT
TRBJ2-7,TRBV4-1,-,few,CASSQDTLAGTYEQYF,TGCGCCAGCAGCCAAGATACTCTGGCGGGTACTTACGAGCAGTACTTC
TRBJ1-2,TRBV7-2,TRBD1,few,CASRQTGDPYGYTF,TGTGCCAGCAGACAGACAGGGGATCCCTATGGCTACACCTTC
TRBJ2-3,TRBV9,TRBD1,few,CASSGDRDRGKDTQYF,TGTGCCAGCAGCGGGGACCGGGACAGGGGTAAAGATACGCAGTATTTT
TRBJ2-1,TRBV18,TRBD2,few,CASSLLAGGDNEQFF,TGTGCCAGCTCACTTCTAGCGGGAGGGGATAATGAGCAGTTCTTC